The 20 T cell receptor beta chains given below trace back to one sample, sequenced in a study of T cells after yellow fever vaccination. TCRdb re-called the 5' RACE reads through MiXCR, storing one row per CDR3 protein. This table has 250,000 to 300,000 distinct CDR3 sequences, around 4.9% appearing once. The specimen comprised CD4+ T cells sorted from PBMCs, sampled on the day of the yellow fever booster vaccination. Every receptor here comes from a man younger than 30 who received the YFV17D yellow fever vaccine.

This clonotype was found a few times. The chain is built from TRBV12-3 or TRBV12-4 and TRBJ2-1; 8 positions match TRBD2. Trimming removed 6 bases from V and 0 bases from J; junction bases left unmatched: 7. This CDR3 region has 16 residues. The CDR3 loop reads CASRHTSGGSYNEQFF. The CDR3 coding sequence is TGTGCCAGCAGGCATACTAGCGGAGGCTCCTACAATGAGCAGTTCTTC.

This clonotype has only a few counts. The chain joins TRBV28 to TRBJ2-1; D is unresolved. From germline, CDR1 is MDHEN and CDR2 SYDVKM. CDR3 length: 16 residues. V lost 5 bases and J lost 0, with 14 bases in between. The CDR3 reads CASSGSGVLSYNEQFF. The CDR3, as DNA: TGTGCCAGCAGTGGGTCAGGAGTTCTCTCCTACAATGAGCAGTTCTTC.

The CDR3 region is CSASRGVAGETQYF. In nucleotides, the CDR3 is TGCAGTGCCTCAAGAGGGGTAGCGGGAGAGACCCAGTACTTC. The rearrangement joins TRBV20-1 to TRBJ2-5; 7 positions agree with TRBD2. This CDR3 spans 14 amino acids. Germline V gene data show CDR1 as DFQATT and CDR2 as SNEGSKA (reference sequence). V lost 6 bases, J lost 4 bases, and 11 bases stayed unmatched.

The chain employs TRBV29-1 and TRBJ2-3, with 10 positions matching TRBD2. There are 16 residues in the CDR3. The germline V gene encodes CDR1 SQVTM and CDR2 ANQGSEA. The trim removed 4 bases at V and 0 bases at J, leaving 7 bases unmatched. This CDR3 reads CSVGGSGGPSTDTQYF. The DNA for the CDR3 is TGCAGCGTTGGCGGTAGCGGGGGGCCCAGCACAGATACGCAGTATTTT.

This clonotype was seen many times. The rearrangement links TRBV5-5 to TRBJ1-6; no clear D gene. Germline-derived CDR1 and CDR2 are SGHKS and YYEKEE (reference sequence). The CDR3 loop spans 16 amino acids. Trimming shortened V by 1 base and J by 6 bases, and 14 bases separated the two germline ends. The CDR3 region has the DNA TGTGCCAGCAGCTTGTTGGGCGGGAGCGGTAATTCACCCCTCCACTTT. Protein: CASSLLGGSGNSPLHF. The full variable domain, its missing parts supplied by reference TRBV5-5 and TRBJ1-6, is DAGVTQSPTHLIKTRGQQVTLRCSPISGHKSVSWYQQVLGQGPQFIFQYYEKEERGRGNFPDRFSARQFPNYSSELNVNALLLGDSALYLCASSLLGGSGNSPLHFGNGTRLTVT.

In its sample, this clonotype was seen a few times. The chain is built from TRBV10-3 and TRBJ1-1; 9 bases align to TRBD1. The V gene end was trimmed by 4 bases and the J gene end by 6 bases; junction bases not matched to a gene: 6. Germline loops: CDR1 ENHRY, CDR2 SYGVKD. The CDR3 loop spans 14 amino acids. CDR3 DNA: TGTGCCATCAGTGGGGACAGGGCGGGCGCTGAAGCTTTCTTT. Protein: CAISGDRAGAEAFF.

V and J are TRBV7-3 and TRBJ1-6; D call uncertain. CDR1 is SGHTA and CDR2 is FQGTGA in the germline V gene. Trimming stripped 8 bases from V and 3 bases from J, with 8 bases between. There are 13 residues in the CDR3. The CDR3 loop reads CASAGDYNSPLHF. The CDR3 DNA reads as TGTGCCAGCGCTGGGGACTATAATTCACCCCTCCACTTT.

In this sample, this clonotype turned up many times. The chain is built from TRBV21-1 and TRBJ2-7; the DNA was not compared with TRBD1, the D call given in the table. TRBV21-1 is assigned pseudogene status. The CDR3 has 14 amino acids. CDR3 nucleotide sequence: TGTGCCAGCAGCAAAAGGGGCTTGGGTTACGAGCAGTACTTC. Protein: CASSKRGLGYEQYF.

The table lists this clonotype with a few counts. This rearrangement joins TRBV6-5 to TRBJ2-1; D gene unclear. Germline V CDR1 and CDR2: MNHEY, SVGAGI. This CDR3 is built from 12 residues. V lost 8 bases, J lost 8 bases, and 13 bases lay in between. This CDR3 is CASGPSSDEQFF. The CDR3 DNA is TGTGCCAGCGGCCCCTCTTCCGATGAGCAGTTCTTC.

There are many counts of this clonotype. V usage is TRBV7-6 and J usage is TRBJ1-3; 7 bases line up with TRBD1. The length of the CDR3 is 16 residues. CDR1 is SGHVS and CDR2 is FNYEAQ in the germline V gene. Losses at the gene ends were 0 bases for V and 4 bases for J; bases not matched to a gene: 6. Written as DNA, the CDR3 is TGTGCCAGCAGCTTAGCCCCCGACAGGGTAGGAAACACCATATATTTT. Translated, it gives CASSLAPDRVGNTIYF. The whole variable domain, remainder taken from reference TRBV7-6 and TRBJ1-3, is GAGVSQSPRYKVTKRGQDVALRCDPISGHVSLYWYRQALGQGPEFLTYFNYEAQQDKSGLPNDRFSAERPEGSISTLTIQRTEQRDSAMYRCASSLAPDRVGNTIYFGEGSWLTVV.

About this clonotype itself: One end of the junction varies from germline; a read error may be responsible. The chain links TRBV5-6 to TRBJ2-3; 9 positions agree with TRBD1. Germline V CDR1 and CDR2: SGHDT, YYEEEE. The CDR3 has 18 residues. CDR3 residues: CACSLAPGTGISTDTQYF. The CDR3 DNA follows: TGTGCCTGCAGCTTGGCCCCCGGGACAGGGATTAGCACAGATACGCAGTATTTT.

V is TRBV7-2 and J is TRBJ2-3; tentatively, D is TRBD1 (7 bases). This CDR3 comprises 15 residues. CDR1 SGHTA and CDR2 FQGNSA come from the germline V gene. Trimming pared 1 base from V and 7 bases from J, leaving 15 bases between. The CDR3 DNA sequence: TGTGCCAGCAGCTTAGGGGGGTCAGGGGGGAATACGCAGTATTTT. Protein product: CASSLGGSGGNTQYF.

In its sample, this clonotype was seen a few times. This chain uses TRBV3-1 with TRBJ2-7; perhaps TRBD1 as D (6 bases). From germline, CDR1 is LGHDT and CDR2 YNNKEL (reference sequence). Trimming stripped 5 bases from V and 1 base from J, with 21 bases between. The CDR3 sequence is 17 residues long. As DNA, the CDR3 is TGTGCCAGCAGCGACTACGGAACAGGGCCGGGATCCTACGAGCAGTACTTC. It yields the protein CASSDYGTGPGSYEQYF.

This clonotype was seen at least ten times. The chain couples TRBV18 to TRBJ1-4; TRBD1 matches at 8 bases. The CDR3 runs 14 residues. Germline CDR1 reads KGHSH; CDR2 reads LQKENI. V lost 3 bases to trimming and J lost 11 bases; unmatched junction nucleotides: 8. For the CDR3, the DNA is TGTGCCAGCTCACCGGGACAGGAAATGAGGAAACTGTTTTTT. It translates to CASSPGQEMRKLFF.

The chain is built from TRBV7-9 and TRBJ1-2; D is ambiguous. Trimming removed 5 bases at V and 1 base at J, with 11 bases between. Germline CDR1 and CDR2: SEHNR and FQNEAQ (reference sequence). The CDR3 runs 14 residues. The CDR3: CASSKIGSNYGYTF. The CDR3 nucleotides are TGTGCCAGCAGCAAAATAGGGAGTAACTATGGCTACACCTTC.

The rearrangement links TRBV7-2 to TRBJ2-7; D is possibly TRBD1 (7 bases). CDR3 length equals 14 residues. The germline V gene has CDR1 SGHTA and CDR2 FQGNSA. V was shortened by 3 bases and J by 6 bases, with 15 bases between the two germline ends. CDR3 nucleotide sequence: TGTGCCAGCAGCTTCTACCGACAGGGAGGCGAGCAGTACTTC. This encodes CASSFYRQGGEQYF.

The chain carries TRBV21-1 and TRBJ2-1; the D call of TRBD2 is as the table states it, not checked on the DNA. TRBV21-1 is a pseudogene locus. The CDR3 contains 16 residues. CDR3 in DNA: TGTGCCAGCAGCAAAGTCCCTAGCGGGGGATCCAATGAGCAGTTCTTC. Translation gives CASSKVPSGGSNEQFF.

The chain recombines TRBV18 with TRBJ2-3; the D is unclear. The germline V and J ends were trimmed by 1 base and 1 base, with 15 bases remaining between them. The CDR3 sequence is 17 residues long. From germline, CDR1 is KGHSH and CDR2 LQKENI. Here the CDR3 DNA reads TGTGCCAGCTCACCACGTCAGAGTCCTTCCGGCACAGATACGCAGTATTTT. Protein product: CASSPRQSPSGTDTQYF.

This clonotype has more than one count but fewer than ten. In nucleotides, the CDR3 is TGCGCCAGCAGTCAGGACAGGAGCTCCTACGAGCAGTACGTC. Its translation: CASSQDRSSYEQYV. The V gene is TRBV5-1, the J gene TRBJ2-7, with TRBD1 identical over 7 bases. CDR3 length: 14 amino acids. The junction had 5 bases not matched to a gene; V was cut back by 5 bases and J by 0 bases. The germline gives CDR1 SGHRS, CDR2 YFSETQ.

In this sample, this clonotype turned up a few times. The rearrangement joins TRBV5-1 to TRBJ1-1; maybe TRBD1 (5 bases). V was pared by 4 bases and J by 1 base, with 14 bases between. The CDR3 contains 15 residues. The germline V gene has CDR1 SGHRS and CDR2 YFSETQ. The CDR3 is CASSMFGAPNTEAFF. The CDR3 DNA is TGCGCCAGCAGCATGTTTGGGGCCCCGAACACTGAAGCTTTCTTT.